This T cell receptor (beta chain) was identified in a study of technical replicates of blood from a few donors. Profiling relied on immunoSEQ multiplex PCR, and the TCRdb table lists in-frame clones only, not all of them. The sample yields about 72,000 clones, roughly 92% seen once. Germline trimming cut 6 bases from V and 9 bases from J; bases unmatched to any gene: 11. Germline-derived CDR1 and CDR2 are SNHLY and FYNNEI. This CDR3 is 15 amino acids long. The chain joins TRBV2 to TRBJ2-2; 9 bases line up with TRBD1. The sequenced material came from T cells isolated from PBMCs. The sequence came from a human donor in good health. The CDR3 is CASRKPGQGMWELFF. The DNA of the CDR3 is TGTGCCAGCAGAAAACCGGGACAGGGAATGTGGGAGCTGTTTTTT.